This T cell receptor beta chain is from a study of shared clonotypes between healthy human individuals. In the original workflow: ImmunoSEQ yielded junction-only sequences lacking quality scores, so filtering differed. The repertoire was sequenced with immunoSEQ multiplex PCR; TCRdb's copy has only in-frame clones and lacks some. V and J calls and clone size are as listed in that table; D and trimming were resolved from the DNA. The table lists 2,100,000 or so clones, approximately 94% of them singletons. Sequences were obtained from naive CD4+ T cells sorted from blood. Subset reported: CD45RA+ positively selected. The sequence derives from a man in his late teens or twenties in good health.

CDR3 protein: CASSPAGGANTEAFF. CDR3 DNA: TGTGCCAGCTCACCGGCAGGGGGGGCGAACACTGAAGCTTTCTTT. The V call is TRBV18, the J call TRBJ1-1; 7 nucleotides line up with TRBD1. Germline V gene data show CDR1 as KGHSH and CDR2 as LQKENI. The CDR3 is 15 amino acids. After removal of 3 bases from V and 1 base from J, the junction contained 5 bases not matched to a gene.